A selection of T cell receptor beta chains follows, all from one sample in a study of early T cells in non-severe SARS-CoV-2 infection. TCRdb used MiXCR to reprocess the 5' RACE reads, holding one entry per CDR3 protein. The sample has approximately 48,000 distinct CDR3 sequences, about 6.3% seen once. The starting material was whole blood, obtained at baseline. Receptors were obtained from an adult who was a healthcare worker with PCR-confirmed SARS-CoV-2 infection or an uninfected control (not recorded which). CDR3s include the opening cysteine and the closing phenylalanine or tryptophan. A D gene is named only where the DNA matches it firmly. Clone size is not always given. Where it is, it says once, few, many or a class for expanded clones.

J: TRBJ2-3; size: many; D: NA; V: TRBV7-2; DNA: TGTGCCAGCAGCAGACGAACGCGGGATACGCAGTATTTT; CDR3: CASSRRTRDTQYF
J: TRBJ1-3; size: many; D: TRBD1; V: TRBV7-8; DNA: TGTGCCAGCAGCCAGGGGGAACCTGGAAACACCATATATTTT; CDR3: CASSQGEPGNTIYF
J: TRBJ1-2; size: many; D: TRBD1; V: TRBV11-3; DNA: TGTGCCAGCAGCTTAGTGGGGACAGGGGATCAGAATGGCTACACCTTC; CDR3: CASSLVGTGDQNGYTF
J: TRBJ1-1; size: many; D: NA; V: TRBV7-8; DNA: TGTGCCAGCAGCTCCAACCCCGGGAACACTGAAGCTTTCTTT; CDR3: CASSSNPGNTEAFF
J: TRBJ1-5; size: few; D: NA; V: TRBV19; DNA: TGTGCCAGTAATCACCGGACCTACAATCAGCCCCAGCATTTT; CDR3: CASNHRTYNQPQHF
J: TRBJ2-2; size: few; D: NA; V: TRBV27; DNA: TGTGCCAGCAGTTTAGTAGCCCAAGGCACCGGGGAGCTGTTTTTT; CDR3: CASSLVAQGTGELFF
J: TRBJ2-5; size: NA; D: NA; V: TRBV2; DNA: TGTGCCAGCAGTGATCTGCCGCTTTGGGAGACCCAGTACTTC; CDR3: CASSDLPLWETQYF
J: TRBJ1-2; size: NA; D: NA; V: TRBV29-1; DNA: TGCAGCGTTGGACTAGCGATGGGGTATGGCTACACCTTC; CDR3: CSVGLAMGYGYTF
J: TRBJ2-3; size: NA; D: TRBD2; V: TRBV24-1; DNA: TGTGCCACCAGTGTTGGAGGGCGGGGGGTCACAGATACGCAGTATTTT; CDR3: CATSVGGRGVTDTQYF
J: TRBJ1-1; size: few; D: NA; V: TRBV12-3/TRBV12-4; DNA: TGTGCCAGCAGTTTAGCGCGACGGATGAACACTGAAGCTTTCTTT; CDR3: CASSLARRMNTEAFF
J: TRBJ2-7; size: many; D: NA; V: TRBV7-2; DNA: TGTGCCAGCAGCTTGGAAAACGGCTACGAGCAGTACTTC; CDR3: CASSLENGYEQYF
J: TRBJ1-2; size: few; D: NA; V: TRBV7-2; DNA: TGTGCCAGCAGCTTAGCAGACAATAACTATGGCTACACCTTC; CDR3: CASSLADNNYGYTF
J: TRBJ1-5; size: many; D: NA; V: TRBV18; DNA: TGTGCCAGCTCGTATTACGATCAGCCCCAGCATTTT; CDR3: CASSYYDQPQHF
J: TRBJ2-3; size: few; D: NA; V: TRBV20-1; DNA: TGCAGTGCATCGGGACTGTCGGGCCTCCATACGCAGTATTTT; CDR3: CSASGLSGLHTQYF
J: TRBJ2-3; size: NA; D: NA; V: TRBV5-5; DNA: TGTGCCAGCAGCCCCCCATATGTGAGCACAGATACGCAGTATTTT; CDR3: CASSPPYVSTDTQYF
J: TRBJ1-4; size: many; D: TRBD1; V: TRBV7-6; DNA: TGTGCCAGCAGCTCAGGTGACAGGGTTGATGAAAAACTGTTTTTT; CDR3: CASSSGDRVDEKLFF
J: TRBJ2-1; size: NA; D: TRBD2; V: TRBV24-1; DNA: TGTGCCACCAGTTCTACTAGCGGGGGGGTTAGCGAGCAGTTCTTC; CDR3: CATSSTSGGVSEQFF
J: TRBJ2-1; size: few; D: TRBD2; V: TRBV24-1; DNA: TGTGCCACCAGTGGCGCCGGGACTAGCGACTCCAATGAGCAGTTCTTC; CDR3: CATSGAGTSDSNEQFF
J: TRBJ2-1; size: few; D: TRBD2; V: TRBV5-1; DNA: TGCGCCAGCAGCTTCACAATAGCGGGGGGGCCGGGTGAGCAGTTCTTC; CDR3: CASSFTIAGGPGEQFF
J: TRBJ1-2; size: NA; D: NA; V: TRBV10-2; DNA: TGCGCCAGCAGTGAATCCGGCATTATGGGCTACACCTTC; CDR3: CASSESGIMGYTF
J: TRBJ2-1; size: few; D: NA; V: TRBV12-3/TRBV12-4; DNA: TGTGCCAGCAGTCTATACCTAGCGATGGAGGGAGGATCCAATGAGCAGTTCTTC; CDR3: CASSLYLAMEGGSNEQFF
J: TRBJ2-1; size: NA; D: TRBD2; V: TRBV7-7; DNA: TGTGCTAGCAGCTTAGTAGCGGGGGGAATCAATGAGCAGTTCTTC; CDR3: CASSLVAGGINEQFF
J: TRBJ2-5; size: many; D: NA; V: TRBV12-3/TRBV12-4; DNA: TGTGCCAGCAGTTTAAGTATGACCCAAGAGACCCAGTACTTC; CDR3: CASSLSMTQETQYF
J: TRBJ2-1; size: NA; D: NA; V: TRBV20-1; DNA: TGCAGTGCTAGAGGTTCGAGAGACATCTCCTACAATGAGCAGTTCTTC; CDR3: CSARGSRDISYNEQFF
J: TRBJ1-2; size: many; D: TRBD1; V: TRBV29-1; DNA: TGCAGCGTACAGGGGGCGGGTGGCTACACCTTC; CDR3: CSVQGAGGYTF
J: TRBJ1-2; size: many; D: NA; V: TRBV20-1; DNA: TGCAGTGCTAGGTTGGACAGAGCTAACTATGGCTACACCTTC; CDR3: CSARLDRANYGYTF